Following are 30 T cell receptor beta chains from one sample sequenced in a study of post-analysis software for immune sequencing data. Study observations and caveats: In patients, about 5 TRBV segments were more frequent than in controls, with TRBV5-6, TRBV5-1 and TRBV20-1 among them.

The TCR beta cDNA libraries contained unique molecular identifiers. TCRdb re-derived calls from the PCR reads in MiXCR, one entry per CDR3 protein. This table holds hundreds of thousands of distinct CDR3 sequences, approximately 53% found once. These receptors have no known antigen. The specimen sequenced was blood. These receptors came from a girl aged 5 to 17 with multiple sclerosis.

J is TRBJ1-5 and V is TRBV29-1, with D possibly being TRBD1 (5 bases). The V gene's germline CDR1 is SQVTM and CDR2 ANQGSEA. CDR3 length: 18 residues. V lost 6 bases, J lost 5 bases, and 29 bases lay in between. CDR3 sequence (DNA): TGCAGCGTGGGGCTTCTGAGGGTGGTAGGGTGGAAGGATCAGCCCCAGCATTTT. Its protein product is CSVGLLRVVGWKDQPQHF.

This clonotype was detected a few times. The rearrangement links TRBV4-1 to TRBJ1-5; D perhaps matches TRBD1 (5 bases). Germline CDR1 MGHRA, CDR2 YSYEKL. V was cut by 0 bases and J by 6 bases, with 6 bases left in between. The CDR3 spans 13 residues. CDR3 coding DNA: TGCGCCAGCAGCCAAGAGGGGGGTCAGCCCCAGCATTTT. It is translated as CASSQEGGQPQHF.

There are a few counts of this clonotype. The CDR3 DNA reads as TGTGCCAGCAGCCTAGGACAGCTGACTGAAGCTTTCTTT. It specifies CASSLGQLTEAFF. The genes are TRBV5-5 and TRBJ1-1, with D tentatively TRBD1 (6 bases). Trimming took 4 bases from V and 5 from J, leaving 12 bases between them. Germline V gives CDR1 SGHKS, CDR2 YYEKEE (reference sequence). CDR3 length: 13 amino acids.

The chain has TRBV7-2 and TRBJ2-3; the match to TRBD2 covers 12 bases. Germline lookup yields CDR1 SGHTA and CDR2 FQGNSA. The CDR3 runs 17 residues. V lost 5 bases to trimming and J lost 0 bases; unmatched junction nucleotides: 6. The CDR3 here is CASSLSGTSGSTDTQYF. CDR3 coding DNA: TGTGCCAGCAGCCTCTCCGGGACTAGCGGGAGCACAGATACGCAGTATTTT.

The chain has TRBV4-1 and TRBJ2-4; D possibly uses TRBD1 or TRBD2 (5 bases each). The J call may be in error: the DNA end matches TRBJ2-7 better. The CDR3 extends over 16 amino acids. CDR1 and CDR2 (germline): MGHRA, YSYEKL. DNA of the CDR3: TGCGCCAGCAGCCAGGGGGTCTTAGGGTTCGGCTACGAGCAGTACTTC. It translates to CASSQGVLGFGYEQYF.

This clonotype showed up just once. The chain recombines TRBV10-3 with TRBJ2-7, with TRBD2 matching 8 bases. The CDR3 has 16 residues. Trimming removed 7 bases from V and 5 bases from J; junction bases left unmatched: 16. The germline gives CDR1 ENHRY, CDR2 SYGVKD. CDR3 sequence reads: CAIKERFGREENEQYF. CDR3 in DNA: TGTGCCATCAAGGAACGATTTGGGCGGGAGGAGAACGAGCAGTACTTC.

The chain recombines TRBV29-1 with TRBJ1-1; perhaps TRBD1 as D (5 bases). The V gene's germline CDR1 is SQVTM and CDR2 ANQGSEA. This CDR3 is built from 13 residues. Deletions cut 6 bases from V and 2 bases from J, with 13 bases between. The CDR3 region is CSVETAINTEAFF. Written as DNA, the CDR3 is TGCAGCGTAGAGACAGCAATTAACACTGAAGCTTTCTTT.

V gene TRBV13 combines with J gene TRBJ2-1; 9 bases agree with TRBD2. Germline trimming cut 5 bases from V and 2 bases from J; bases unmatched to any gene: 16. CDR1 is PRHDT and CDR2 is FYEKMQ in the germline V gene (reference sequence). There are 19 residues in the CDR3. The chain's CDR3 is CASSRTDWTRGGPYNEQFF. Here the CDR3 DNA reads TGTGCCAGCAGCCGCACGGACTGGACGCGGGGGGGCCCCTACAATGAGCAGTTCTTC.

The genes are TRBV6-6 and TRBJ2-6; D might be TRBD2 (7 bases). Per germline, CDR1 MNHNY and CDR2 SVGAGI (reference sequence). The CDR3 runs 15 residues. Trimming took 4 bases from V and 2 from J, leaving 9 bases between them. CDR3 residues: CASSWEGAGANVLTF. CDR3 nucleotide sequence: TGTGCCAGCAGTTGGGAGGGGGCTGGGGCCAACGTCCTGACTTTC.

V and J are TRBV21-1 and TRBJ1-6; the table's D call, TRBD1, was not checked against the DNA. TRBV21-1 is noted as a pseudogene. The CDR3 totals 15 residues. CDR3 loop: CASSKTGGDSSPPHF. The CDR3, as DNA: TGTGCCAGCAGCAAGACAGGGGGCGATAGTTCACCCCCCCACTTT.

V usage is TRBV6-1 and J usage is TRBJ2-1, with unresolved D. The germline gives CDR1 MNHNS, CDR2 SASEGT. Trimming took off 2 bases at V and 0 bases at J, with 8 bases between the two ends. This CDR3 contains 15 residues. The CDR3 loop is CASSESVRSYNEQFF. The CDR3 DNA sequence: TGTGCCAGCAGTGAAAGTGTACGCTCCTACAATGAGCAGTTCTTC.

This clonotype turned up a few times. The chain combines TRBV6-5 with TRBJ2-7, with TRBD1 identical over 10 bases. Germline CDR1 MNHEY, CDR2 SVGAGI. This CDR3 comprises 16 residues. Trimming removed 7 bases from V and 7 bases from J; junction bases left unmatched: 16. The CDR3: CASTRLNRQGAKEQYF. The CDR3 coding sequence is TGTGCCAGCACCAGGCTAAACCGACAGGGGGCTAAAGAGCAGTACTTC.

The J gene is TRBJ2-5, the V gene TRBV7-9, with 10 bases matching TRBD1. The J call may be in error: the DNA end matches TRBJ2-7 better. Germline loops: CDR1 SEHNR, CDR2 FQNEAQ (reference sequence). The CDR3 is 14 residues long. Here the CDR3 reads CASSTRDRGHEQYF. The CDR3 DNA reads as TGTGCCAGCAGCACGAGGGACAGGGGCCACGAGCAGTACTTC.

This sequence joins TRBV5-1 and TRBJ2-1, with 7 bases matching TRBD2. The CDR3 runs to 15 residues. J was trimmed by 4 bases and V by 0 bases; bases with no gene match: 4. The V gene's germline CDR1 is SGHRS and CDR2 YFSETQ. CDR3 DNA sequence: TGCGCCAGCAGCTTGGGTGGGACTATATACAATGAGCAGTTCTTC. Residues: CASSLGGTIYNEQFF.

The sample holds a few counts of this clonotype. The rearrangement links TRBV29-1 to TRBJ2-1; D uncertain. This CDR3 spans 15 amino acids. V was shortened by 0 bases and J by 6 bases, with 15 bases between the two germline ends. Germline V gene lookup returns CDR1 SQVTM and CDR2 ANQGSEA. The CDR3 bases are TGCAGCGTTGAAGATCCAGCGTTCTCTACCAATGAGCAGTTCTTC. Its protein product is CSVEDPAFSTNEQFF.

This clonotype was observed a few times. This chain joins TRBV28 and TRBJ1-2; 12 positions match TRBD1. The CDR3 is 20 amino acids. Germline V CDR1 and CDR2: MDHEN, SYDVKM. The ends lost 3 bases at V and 0 bases at J; junction bases unmatched: 14. The CDR3 spells CASSFTKFGTGGQTNYGYTF. The CDR3 nucleotides are TGTGCCAGCAGTTTCACAAAATTTGGGACAGGGGGCCAGACTAACTATGGCTACACCTTC.

This clonotype occurred a few times. The gene calls are TRBV6-5 and TRBJ2-7; D remains unclear. V gave up 3 bases and J gave up 3 bases, with 12 bases separating them. The CDR3 is 14 amino acids. Per the germline V gene, CDR1 is MNHEY and CDR2 is SVGAGI. The CDR3 here is CASSYSRSVYEQYF. CDR3 nucleotides: TGTGCCAGCAGTTATAGTCGATCCGTCTACGAGCAGTACTTC.

This clonotype has only a few counts. The chain carries TRBV6-5 and TRBJ2-3; weak D call: TRBD1 (5 bases). Trimming took 5 bases from V and 2 from J, leaving 14 bases between them. CDR1 is MNHEY and CDR2 is SVGAGI in the germline V gene. This CDR3 region has 15 residues. CDR3 DNA: TGTGCCAGCAGTCACGATGGACAAGCCACAGATACGCAGTATTTT. Its translation is CASSHDGQATDTQYF.

The gene calls are TRBV6-6 and TRBJ2-3; no firm D call. Trimming left V 0 bases short and J 2 bases short, with 12 bases between. Germline V lookup: CDR1 MNHNY, CDR2 SVGAGI (reference sequence). The CDR3 runs 16 residues. CDR3 DNA sequence: TGTGCCAGCAGTTACTCGTGGGGTCGCCACACAGATACGCAGTATTTT. It translates to CASSYSWGRHTDTQYF.

This CDR3 reads CASSIRLAEETQYF. CDR3 DNA sequence: TGTGCCAGCAGCATCCGACTAGCGGAAGAGACCCAGTACTTC. The chain has TRBV5-5 and TRBJ2-5; TRBD2 aligns across 9 bases. CDR1 is SGHKS, CDR2 YYEKEE, per germline (reference sequence). CDR3 length: 14 residues. The junction had 4 bases not matched to a gene; V was cut back by 4 bases and J by 3 bases.

This chain joins TRBV29-1 and TRBJ2-7, with D perhaps matching TRBD2 (5 bases). The germline gives CDR1 SQVTM, CDR2 ANQGSEA. This CDR3 has 11 residues. The CDR3 sequence is CGVRESYEQYF. The CDR3 DNA reads TGCGGGGTCCGGGAATCCTACGAGCAGTACTTC.

V usage is TRBV5-1 and J usage is TRBJ2-1; 14 bases are shared with TRBD2. The CDR3 extends over 15 amino acids. Per germline, CDR1 SGHRS and CDR2 YFSETQ. V was clipped by 3 bases and J by 7 bases; unmatched bases: 3. CDR3 protein: CASSWTSGGWNEQFF. The CDR3 DNA reads as TGCGCCAGCAGCTGGACTAGCGGGGGGTGGAATGAGCAGTTCTTC. Looking up the rest from reference TRBV5-1 and TRBJ2-1 gives the full variable domain: KAGVTQTPRYLIKTRGQQVTLSCSPISGHRSVSWYQQTPGQGLQFLFEYFSETQRNKGNFPGRFSGRQFSNSRSEMNVSTLELGDSALYLCASSWTSGGWNEQFFGPGTRLTVL.

This clonotype occurred a few times. The rearrangement joins TRBV4-1 to TRBJ2-1; unclear D gene. The CDR3 extends over 14 amino acids. Per germline, CDR1 MGHRA and CDR2 YSYEKL. Between the trimmed V and J ends, which lost 7 bases and 8 bases, there was a span of 18 bases. CDR3 region: CASTTVGSDDEQFF. DNA of the CDR3: TGCGCCAGCACCACCGTCGGATCCGACGATGAGCAGTTCTTC.

The chain carries TRBV2 and TRBJ2-3; a possible D gene is TRBD2 (5 bases). The CDR3 has 11 amino acids. The germline V gene encodes CDR1 SNHLY and CDR2 FYNNEI. The ends were cut back, 3 bases at V and 9 bases at J, with 7 bases in the middle. The chain's CDR3 is CASSEPSTQYF. The CDR3 nucleotides are TGTGCCAGCAGTGAGCCTAGCACGCAGTATTTT.

This clonotype occurred a few times. The J gene is TRBJ2-1, the V gene TRBV7-8; 9 bases fit TRBD2. This CDR3 is built from 22 residues. Losses at the gene ends were 1 base for V and 2 bases for J; bases not matched to a gene: 21. Germline V gene lookup returns CDR1 SGHVS and CDR2 FQNEAQ. This CDR3 is CASSLVLRGGVGREGPYNEQFF. CDR3 nucleotides: TGTGCCAGCAGCTTAGTCCTTCGGGGGGGCGTGGGGCGGGAGGGCCCCTACAATGAGCAGTTCTTC. Based on the CDR3 plus reference TRBV7-8 and TRBJ2-1, the full variable domain is GAGVSQSPRYKVAKRGQDVALRCDPISGHVSLFWYQQALGQGPEFLTYFQNEAQLDKSGLPSDRFFAERPEGSVSTLKIQRTQQEDSAVYLCASSLVLRGGVGREGPYNEQFFGPGTRLTVL.

This clonotype was counted only a few times. The chain links TRBV20-1 to TRBJ2-3, with D perhaps matching TRBD1 or TRBD2 (5 bases each). Germline assignment: CDR1 DFQATT and CDR2 SNEGSKA (reference sequence). Trimming pared 3 bases from V and 1 base from J, leaving 8 bases between. This CDR3 region has 13 residues. CDR3 sequence reads: CSASRGRTDTQYF. The DNA for the CDR3 is TGCAGTGCTAGTAGGGGACGCACAGATACGCAGTATTTT.

The rearrangement uses TRBV2 and TRBJ2-7; 7 bases are shared with TRBD1. The CDR3 extends over 14 amino acids. The J segment lost 1 base and the V segment lost 11 bases, leaving 11 bases of the junction unmatched. Germline CDR1 is SNHLY and CDR2 is FYNNEI. The CDR3 DNA is TGTGCCTTGATTGGGACAGCGGCTTCCTACGAGCAGTACTTC. Translating gives CALIGTAASYEQYF.

This chain uses TRBV5-1 with TRBJ2-5; D might be TRBD2 (5 bases). V shed 4 bases and J shed 13 bases, with 17 bases lying between them. The CDR3 covers 12 residues. Per the germline V gene, CDR1 is SGHRS and CDR2 is YFSETQ. The CDR3 DNA sequence: TGCGCCAGCAGCCAATCCGGGGAATTCTGGTACTTC. Its translation: CASSQSGEFWYF. The full variable domain, its missing parts supplied by reference TRBV5-1 and TRBJ2-5, is KAGVTQTPRYLIKTRGQQVTLSCSPISGHRSVSWYQQTPGQGLQFLFEYFSETQRNKGNFPGRFSGRQFSNSRSEMNVSTLELGDSALYLCASSQSGEFWYFGPGTRLLVL.

A word on this clonotype: One end of the junction fails to match germline, which may point to a read error. The chain recombines TRBV7-9 with TRBJ2-5; a possible D gene is TRBD1 (5 bases). There are 13 residues in the CDR3. Germline CDR1 reads SEHNR; CDR2 reads FQNEAQ (reference sequence). The CDR3 is CAGSLLSGETQYF. CDR3 nucleotides: TGTGCCGGCAGCCTCCTCTCAGGGGAGACCCAGTACTTC.

Only a few counts were recorded for this clonotype. One base away lies a much larger clone, so this may be a sequencing read error. The chain recombines TRBV29-1 with TRBJ2-6; D might be TRBD1 (5 bases). Germline assignment: CDR1 SQVTM and CDR2 ANQGSEA. This CDR3 has 13 residues. CDR3: CSVAGSGANVRTF. CDR3 in DNA: TGCAGCGTGGCAGGATCTGGGGCCAACGTCCGGACTTTC.